Sequencing of this T cell receptor (beta chain) was carried out in a study of blood T cells in healthy people across ages. This clonotype appeared a few times. This CDR3 has 14 residues. Trimming stripped 6 bases from V and 7 bases from J, with 13 bases between. CDR1 MNHNY and CDR2 SVGAGI come from the germline V gene (reference sequence). It was with a sample-barcoded 5' primer and a J-beta primer mix that a second PCR of roughly 6 to 12 cycles was run. TCRdb re-analysed the 5' RACE reads in MiXCR, keeping a single row per CDR3 protein. This table holds approximately 600,000 distinct CDR3 sequences, around 54% found once.

This TCR was recovered from a man in his sixties in good health. This chain links TRBV6-6 with TRBJ1-6; D gene ambiguous. Material for sequencing was blood. As DNA, the CDR3 is TGTGCCAGCAGCCCCGGGCAGGCGAATTCACCCCTCCACTTT. Translated: CASSPGQANSPLHF.